Included here is one TCR beta chain sequence, with context. As yet, its antigen is unknown. The data derive from a study of a mutant IDH1 vaccine in newly diagnosed glioma. Across the whole study: Previous care, which was radiotherapy, temozolomide, or both, most often involved both.

CDR1 and CDR2 from the germline V gene are MNHEY and SMNVEV (reference sequence). V dropped 6 bases and J dropped 7 bases, with 18 bases sitting between them. The CDR3 covers 14 residues. Described time point: week 35, safety follow-up. Topical imiquimod accompanied each vaccine dose, which consisted of 300 ug of mutant IDH1 20-mer peptide. Each donor presented with a new WHO grade 3 or 4 astrocytoma that tested IDH1-mutant and showed ATRX loss. The repertoire was sequenced with immunoSEQ multiplex PCR; TCRdb's copy has only in-frame clones and lacks some. The repertoire holds about 46,000 clones, with almost 95% as singletons.

Specimen: PBMCs, collected from a glioma patient whose treatment included an IDH1 peptide vaccine. This clonotype was obtained from a man aged 50 or older with glioma. The chain carries TRBV27 and TRBJ1-2; a weak D match, TRBD1 (6 bases). CDR3 sequence reads: CASSLTWGRGGYTF. CDR3 sequence (DNA): TGTGCCAGCAGCCTCACGTGGGGGCGCGGTGGCTACACCTTC.